A selection of T cell receptor beta chains follows, all from one sample in a study of OX40 agonist ivuxolimab in advanced cancers. Clones were sequenced by immunoSEQ multiplex PCR, and TCRdb holds only the in-frame ones, with some missing. The sample records tens of thousands of clones, about 88% being singletons. The sample was CD4+ or CD8+ T cells sorted from blood, taken in a trial of the OX40 agonist ivuxolimab. Receptors originate from an adult with an advanced solid tumor such as melanoma, head and neck, liver or kidney cancer. Both conserved end residues are part of each CDR3. Fields, in order: clone size, V gene, D gene, J gene, CDR3 DNA, CDR3 protein. A D gene is named only where the DNA matches it firmly. The listing skips clone size in some rows; elsewhere it reads once, few, many or a size class.

-	TRBV4-1	TRBD2	TRBJ2-7	TGCGCCAGCAGCCAACCCCACGGGACTAGCGGGAGCTACGAGCAGTACTTC	CASSQPHGTSGSYEQYF
-	TRBV14	-	TRBJ2-1	TGTGCCAGCAGCCAAACAGGGCTTGGGACACAGTTCTTC	CASSQTGLGTQFF
once	TRBV7-8	-	TRBJ1-3	TGTGCCAGCAGCTCCCTTTTGTATGTTGGAAACTCTGGAAACACCATATATTTT	CASSSLLYVGNSGNTIYF
-	TRBV6-1	-	TRBJ2-1	TGTGCCAGCAGTGAAGGTTTATCCTACAATGAGCAGTTCTTC	CASSEGLSYNEQFF
-	TRBV11-2	TRBD1	TRBJ2-1	TGTGCCAGCAGCTTGACAGGGGGCTCCTACAATGAGCAGTTCTTC	CASSLTGGSYNEQFF
once	TRBV11-3	TRBD2	TRBJ2-7	TGTGCCAGCAGCTTAGCAGCGGGAGACGGATCCTACGAGCAGTACTTC	CASSLAAGDGSYEQYF
-	TRBV11-2	-	TRBJ2-1	TGTGCCAGCAGCCCCCCCGGGCCGGGAGAGCAGTTCTTC	CASSPPGPGEQFF
-	TRBV19	-	TRBJ1-2	TGTGCCAGTAGTATTGGGGGAAACAACTATGGCTACACCTTC	CASSIGGNNYGYTF
-	TRBV9	-	TRBJ1-2	TGTGCCAGCAGCGTAGGGTCAGGGGTGGGTGGCTACACCTTC	CASSVGSGVGGYTF
medium-sized	TRBV19	TRBD1	TRBJ1-4	TGTGCCAGTAGTGCGGGACAGAGAAATGAAAAACTGTTTTTT	CASSAGQRNEKLFF
-	TRBV5-6	-	TRBJ1-1	TGTGCCAGCAGCTTGGGGGGGCCGTTGGTCACTGAAGCTTTCTTT	CASSLGGPLVTEAFF
-	TRBV7-9	-	TRBJ1-3	TGTGCCAGCAGCCCCCCCTCCGAACGTGGAAACACCATATATTTT	CASSPPSERGNTIYF
-	TRBV15	-	TRBJ2-1	TGTGCCACCAGCAGAGGGGGCTCCACCGGGACCAATGAGCAGTTCTTC	CATSRGGSTGTNEQFF
-	TRBV28	TRBD2	TRBJ2-7	TGTGCCAGCAGGGGTAGCGGGAGATCCTACGAGCAGTACTTC	CASRGSGRSYEQYF
once	TRBV5-4	TRBD2	TRBJ2-7	TGTGCCAGCAGTCCCGAGGGTAGCGGGAGGGATCGAGGGCAGTACTTC	CASSPEGSGRDRGQYF
-	TRBV28	TRBD1	TRBJ1-2	TGTGCCAGCAGTTTAGGAAGACAGGGGGCGCAGGGGGATAACTATGGCTACACCTTC	CASSLGRQGAQGDNYGYTF
few	TRBV5-4	TRBD2	TRBJ2-5	TGTGCCAGCAGCTTGGCTAGCGGGAGTCTTCAAGAGACCCAGTACTTC	CASSLASGSLQETQYF
-	TRBV15	-	TRBJ1-6	TGTGCCACCAGCGGGAACAGGGTTGCCAATTCACCCCTCCACTTT	CATSGNRVANSPLHF
-	TRBV7-9	TRBD1	TRBJ2-3	TGTGCCAGCAGCTTAGGGGACAGGGGCCCAGATACGCAGTATTTT	CASSLGDRGPDTQYF
-	TRBV7-2	TRBD1	TRBJ1-5	TGTGCCAGCAGCCGAACAGGATTGGGACAGGGTCAGCCCCAGCATTTT	CASSRTGLGQGQPQHF
-	TRBV27	-	TRBJ1-5	TGTGCCAGCAGTTTATGGGGGGGGAATCAGCCCCAGCATTTT	CASSLWGGNQPQHF
-	TRBV27	-	TRBJ1-5	TGTGCCAGCAGTTTATCAGGGGCGTATCAGCCCCAGCATTTT	CASSLSGAYQPQHF
-	TRBV5-1	-	TRBJ2-3	TGCGCCAGCAGCTTGGGACAGGGAGGTCCAGATACGCAGTATTTT	CASSLGQGGPDTQYF
-	TRBV5-6	-	TRBJ2-7	TGTGCCAGCAGCTTGAATCTGGGTATGAGTGGGAACGAGCAGTACTTC	CASSLNLGMSGNEQYF
-	TRBV5-4	-	TRBJ2-5	TGTGCCAGCAGCGTGGACGAGCGTGTGGAGACCCAGTACTTC	CASSVDERVETQYF
-	TRBV11-2	-	TRBJ2-7	TGTGCCAGCAGCCACACAGAGGCATGGGACTTC	CASSHTEAWDF
once	TRBV28	TRBD1	TRBJ2-1	TGTGCCAGCAGTTTTGAGGGACAGGAGAATGAGCAGTTCTTC	CASSFEGQENEQFF
-	TRBV28	-	TRBJ2-5	TGTGCCAGCAGTTATGCCAGGGCGGAAGAGACCCAGTACTTC	CASSYARAEETQYF
-	TRBV4-1	TRBD1	TRBJ2-2	TGCGCCAGCAGCCCCCCTCGGGACAGAAGACACACCGGGGAGCTGTTTTTT	CASSPPRDRRHTGELFF
-	TRBV9	TRBD2	TRBJ2-3	TGTGCCAGCAGCGCGACTAGCGGGAGTGTGGCAGATACGCAGTATTTT	CASSATSGSVADTQYF
-	TRBV5-1	-	TRBJ2-5	TGCGCCAGCAGCTCACAGGGATCCCAAGAGACCCAGTACTTC	CASSSQGSQETQYF
-	TRBV6-5	-	TRBJ2-7	TGTGCCAGCCGACAAAGAATGACCTACGAGCAGTACTTC	CASRQRMTYEQYF
-	TRBV25-1	TRBD1	TRBJ1-2	TGTGCCAGCAGTGATCGACAGGGAACCGCGGGCTACACCTTC	CASSDRQGTAGYTF
once	TRBV6-1	-	TRBJ1-4	TGTGCCAGCAGAGGGTCTGAAAAACTGTTTTTT	CASRGSEKLFF
-	TRBV10-2	TRBD1	TRBJ2-7	TGCGCCAGCAGTGAGCGGGACAGGATCTCCTACGAGCAGTACTTC	CASSERDRISYEQYF
-	TRBV5-1	TRBD1	TRBJ1-5	TGCGCCAGCAGCTTGGAGGGACAGGGAAATCAGCCCCAGCATTTT	CASSLEGQGNQPQHF
-	TRBV5-4	TRBD1	TRBJ1-1	TGTGCCAGCAGCCCGTCCCCAGGGGGCGTGGGCACTGAAGCTTTCTTT	CASSPSPGGVGTEAFF
-	TRBV19	-	TRBJ2-2	TGTGCCAGTAATTGGTTCGCGAACACCGGGGAGCTGTTTTTT	CASNWFANTGELFF
-	TRBV5-1	-	TRBJ2-1	TGCGCCAGCAGCTTAGGTGCCCTCCGGGAGTTCGATGAGCAGTTCTTC	CASSLGALREFDEQFF
-	TRBV20-1	-	TRBJ2-3	TGCAGTGGCGTTGAGGCAGATACGCAGTATTTT	CSGVEADTQYF
-	TRBV6-1	-	TRBJ1-5	TGTGCCAGCAGGGTCGCGCAGGGGCCGGACGGTCCTGAGCATTTT	CASRVAQGPDGPEHF
-	TRBV5-1	TRBD1	TRBJ1-4	TGCGCCAGCAGCTTATTAACAGGGGGCGGTGAAAAACTGTTTTTT	CASSLLTGGGEKLFF
-	TRBV29-1	-	TRBJ2-7	TGCAGCGTTAGGACAGACTACCCCTACGAGCAGTACTTC	CSVRTDYPYEQYF
-	TRBV19	-	TRBJ2-1	TGTGCCAGTAGTGATGGAGGGCCCGACAATGAGCAGTTCTTC	CASSDGGPDNEQFF
few	TRBV2	TRBD1	TRBJ1-5	TGTGCCAGCAGTACAGGGGATCAGCCCCAGCATTTT	CASSTGDQPQHF
-	TRBV30	-	TRBJ1-3	TGTGCCTGGAGCATAGGGGCCGTCTCTGGAAACACCATATATTTT	CAWSIGAVSGNTIYF
-	TRBV29-1	TRBD2	TRBJ2-1	TGCAGCGTGGCCCGGGGTAGCGGGAGTCCCTACAATGAGCAGTTCTTC	CSVARGSGSPYNEQFF
-	TRBV6-1	-	TRBJ2-1	TGTGCCAGCAGTGCAAGGGACTTAAACAATGAGCAGTTCTTC	CASSARDLNNEQFF
-	TRBV5-1	TRBD1	TRBJ2-7	TGCGCCAGCAGCTCAGGACAGGGCAGTGTCTACGAGCAGTACTTC	CASSSGQGSVYEQYF
-	TRBV28	TRBD1	TRBJ2-7	TGTGCCAGCAGTTTCCGGGACAGGGATGGCGAGCAGTACTTC	CASSFRDRDGEQYF
-	TRBV29-1	-	TRBJ1-1	TGCAGCGTTGCGGTAGGAGGTCAAGGAACTGAAGCTTTCTTT	CSVAVGGQGTEAFF
-	TRBV6-5	-	TRBJ1-2	TGTGCCAGCTGGGGCCTTGGAGGGAGTGGCTACACCTTC	CASWGLGGSGYTF
once	TRBV5-1	TRBD2	TRBJ2-3	TGCGCCAGCAGCTTGGGACTAGCGGGAGAGGTTGATACGCAGTATTTT	CASSLGLAGEVDTQYF
-	TRBV20-1	-	TRBJ2-1	TGCAGTGCTAGGGCTGGATCGCCCCAGTTCTTC	CSARAGSPQFF
-	TRBV10-3	-	TRBJ2-1	TGTGCCATCAGCGACCTCGGGACCCGTGGTTTCAATGAGCAGTTCTTC	CAISDLGTRGFNEQFF
-	TRBV5-1	-	TRBJ2-3	TGCGCCAGCAGCTTGTCGATGACAGGAGGCTCAGATACGCAGTATTTT	CASSLSMTGGSDTQYF
-	TRBV7-2	-	TRBJ2-5	TGTGCCAGCAGCTTAAATTTCGGGACCCAGTACTTC	CASSLNFGTQYF